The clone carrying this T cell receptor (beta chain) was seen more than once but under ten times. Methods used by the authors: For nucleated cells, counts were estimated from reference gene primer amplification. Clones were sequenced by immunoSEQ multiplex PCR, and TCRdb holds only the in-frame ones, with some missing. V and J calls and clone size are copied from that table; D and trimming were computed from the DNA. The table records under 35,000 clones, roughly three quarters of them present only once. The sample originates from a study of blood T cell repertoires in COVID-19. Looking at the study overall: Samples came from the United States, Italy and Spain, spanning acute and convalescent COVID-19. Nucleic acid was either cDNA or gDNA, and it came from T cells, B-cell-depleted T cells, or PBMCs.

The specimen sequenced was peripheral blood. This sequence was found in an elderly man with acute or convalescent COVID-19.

CDR3 nucleotide sequence: TGTGCCACCAGCAGAGATCAGTCGCGGTCACCCCTCCACTTT. Translating it yields CATSRDQSRSPLHF. The chain carries TRBV15 and TRBJ1-6; D not resolved. Germline lookup yields CDR1 LNHNV and CDR2 YYDKDF (reference sequence). CDR3 length: 14 amino acids. V lost 0 bases and J lost 10, with 10 bases in between.